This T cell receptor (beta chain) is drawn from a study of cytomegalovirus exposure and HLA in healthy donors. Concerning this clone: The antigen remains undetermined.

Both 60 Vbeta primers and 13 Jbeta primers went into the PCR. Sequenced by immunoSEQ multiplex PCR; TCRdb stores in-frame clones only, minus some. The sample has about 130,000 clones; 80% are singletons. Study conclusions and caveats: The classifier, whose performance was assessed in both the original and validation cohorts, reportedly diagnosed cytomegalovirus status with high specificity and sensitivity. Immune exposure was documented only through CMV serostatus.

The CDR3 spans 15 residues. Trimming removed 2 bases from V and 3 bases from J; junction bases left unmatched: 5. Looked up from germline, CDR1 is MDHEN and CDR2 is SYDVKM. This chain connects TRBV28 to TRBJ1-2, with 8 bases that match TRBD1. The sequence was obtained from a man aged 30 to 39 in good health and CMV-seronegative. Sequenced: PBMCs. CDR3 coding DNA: TGTGCCAGCAGTTTAACTTTACAGGGGGACTATGGCTACACCTTC. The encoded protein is CASSLTLQGDYGYTF.